This T cell receptor beta chain was observed in a study of T cell responses to AZD1222 COVID-19 vaccine. The CDR3 is 15 residues long. J lost 1 base, V lost 7 bases, and 8 bases had no gene match. Germline loops: CDR1 MDHEN, CDR2 SYDVKM. In the case of this clone: Antigen: not known.

Study results and limitations: Repertoires were sampled only after the peak T cell response. The sample set comprised mostly white British donors with more females, and clonal diversity was possibly underestimated.

Method: immunoSEQ multiplex PCR; TCRdb's copy keeps in-frame clones and lacks some. In the table there are under 200,000 clones, 85% to 90% of which are singletons. Second-dose intervals of approximately 4 or approximately 12 weeks were pooled. Material: peripheral blood, obtained 28 days after the second AZD1222 dose. The V call is TRBV28, the J call TRBJ1-1; 8 bases fit TRBD1. The source of this sequence is an adult who received the AZD1222 COVID-19 vaccine. The CDR3 spells CASITMGQENTEAFF. In DNA, the CDR3 is TGTGCCAGCATAACCATGGGACAGGAGAACACTGAAGCTTTCTTT.